A few counts support the clone carrying this T cell receptor beta chain. Its antigen is as yet unknown. The sample is drawn from a study of early T cells in non-severe SARS-CoV-2 infection. Study-wide background: Sequencing of bulk RNA from unsorted whole blood was done, without chain pairing. Study conclusions and caveats: The study's VDJdb matching favored anti-spike CD8 responses and missed private and CD4 specificities.

The CDR3 loop spans 16 amino acids. V was clipped by 0 bases and J by 7 bases; unmatched bases: 7. The TCR library protocol attached unique molecular identifiers to the individual cDNA molecules. TCRdb re-called the 5' RACE reads through MiXCR, storing one row per CDR3 protein. The sample has 75,000 to 90,000 distinct CDR3 sequences, around 5.6% seen once; the top ten hold under 10%. The sequence was obtained from an adult who was a healthcare worker with PCR-confirmed SARS-CoV-2 infection or an uninfected control (not recorded which). The chain combines TRBV5-7 with TRBJ1-6; TRBD1 matches 7 bases. TRBV5-7 is noted as an ORF with a role that remains uncertain. Sequencing used whole blood. The CDR3 DNA is TGTGCCAGCAGCTTGGTGACAGGGACTCGAAATTCACCCCTCCACTTT. This sequence encodes CASSLVTGTRNSPLHF.